This is a list of T cell receptor beta chains from one sample in a study of identical twins. TCRdb fed the 5' RACE reads into MiXCR, producing one record per CDR3 protein. The sample has roughly 1,500,000 distinct CDR3 sequences; around a third are singletons. Sequencing was performed on cord blood. The source is a newborn girl in good health. Both conserved end residues are part of each CDR3. The order of the fields is clone size, D gene, V gene, J gene, CDR3 DNA, CDR3 protein. The D gene is left open where the match is weak. Size is stated for part of the rows, as once, few or many counts, or as a class when the clone is expanded.

many,.,TRBV12-3/TRBV12-4,TRBJ2-7,TGTGCCAGCAGTTCGCCACAGGGCTACGAGCAGTACTTC,CASSSPQGYEQYF
.,TRBD2,TRBV5-1,TRBJ2-3,TGCGCCAGCAGGAGCGGGGCTGGGGCAGATACGCAGTATTTT,CASRSGAGADTQYF
.,TRBD2,TRBV10-3,TRBJ2-1,TGTGCCATCAGTGAGTCACTAGCGGGTACCTACAATGAGCAGTTCTTC,CAISESLAGTYNEQFF
.,.,TRBV11-2,TRBJ2-7,TGTGACAGGTACGAGCAGTACTTC,CDRYEQYF
.,TRBD1,TRBV7-9,TRBJ2-1,TGTGCCAGCAGCTTATTCCCCCGGGACAGGGGGGACAATGAGCAGTTCTTC,CASSLFPRDRGDNEQFF
.,.,TRBV27,TRBJ2-7,TGTGCCAGCAGTCGCACTTATGAGTACGAGCAGTACTTC,CASSRTYEYEQYF
once,.,TRBV12-3/TRBV12-4,TRBJ1-1,TGTGCCAGCAGTACCAGACCGGGGAGGAACACTGAAGCTTTCTTT,CASSTRPGRNTEAFF
many,.,TRBV15,TRBJ2-7,TGTGCCACCAGCAGAGATCGACACCCAGGAGAGGAGCAGTACTTC,CATSRDRHPGEEQYF
.,TRBD1,TRBV3-1,TRBJ1-6,TGTGCCAGCAGCCCGGTGACAGGGTCCTATAATTCACCCCCCCACTTT,CASSPVTGSYNSPPHF
few,TRBD2,TRBV6-6,TRBJ2-1,TGTGCCAGCAGACTAGCGGGAGGGCTTCGCCTCAATGAGCAGTTCTTC,CASRLAGGLRLNEQFF
.,.,TRBV7-2,TRBJ2-7,TGTGCCAGCAGCTTAGGACTAGGAGGAATCTACGAGCAGTACTTC,CASSLGLGGIYEQYF
.,TRBD2,TRBV2,TRBJ2-1,TGTGCCAGCCGACGGACTAGCGGGGGGGCCTTAGGTGAGCAGTTCTTC,CASRRTSGGALGEQFF
.,TRBD2,TRBV20-1,TRBJ2-5,TGCAGTCTAATGGGACTAGCATTTACTCAAGAGACCCAGTACTTC,CSLMGLAFTQETQYF
few,.,TRBV11-2,TRBJ2-3,TGTGCCAGCAGCTTAAGCCAGGTCCCGCAGTATTTT,CASSLSQVPQYF
.,.,TRBV27,TRBJ2-1,TGTGCCAGCAGTCCCCGACGTCAAGAGACCCAGTTCTTC,CASSPRRQETQFF
.,.,TRBV25-1,TRBJ1-3,TGTGCCAGCAGCCCAGGGCCTGGAAACACCATATATTTT,CASSPGPGNTIYF
.,TRBD2,TRBV12-3/TRBV12-4,TRBJ2-1,TGTGCCAGCAGTTCCAGGAGCGGGACGCCCTACAATGAGCAGTTCTTC,CASSSRSGTPYNEQFF
.,.,TRBV2,TRBJ2-1,TGTGCCAGCATTGGCCCTCCGGGACTGGAGAACAATGAGCAGTTCTTC,CASIGPPGLENNEQFF
few,TRBD2,TRBV4-2,TRBJ2-3,TGTGCCAGCAGCCCCCGGACTAGCGGGATCAGGGACGGCACAGATACGCAGTATTTT,CASSPRTSGIRDGTDTQYF
.,.,TRBV20-1,TRBJ1-5,TGCAGTGCTAGGGCGGACAAGGCACGACAGCCCCAGCATTTT,CSARADKARQPQHF
.,.,TRBV10-3,TRBJ1-1,TGTGCCATCCGGGGCCGGTTGGCCGAAGACAGCCCGACTGAAGCTTTCTTT,CAIRGRLAEDSPTEAFF
.,.,TRBV9,TRBJ2-1,TGTGCCAGCAGCGTATCCCTTAATGAGCAGTTCTTC,CASSVSLNEQFF
few,.,TRBV6-4,TRBJ2-1,TGTGCCAGCAGTGCCACAGGCGCCTACAATGAGCAGTTCTTC,CASSATGAYNEQFF
many,.,TRBV5-1,TRBJ2-3,TGCGCCAGCAGCTTGGCCCGAGGGAGCACAGATACGCAGTATTTT,CASSLARGSTDTQYF
few,.,TRBV7-8,TRBJ1-2,TGTGCCAGCAGCTTAGTTAGCGGAAAGTTCTCCAACTATGGCTACACCTTC,CASSLVSGKFSNYGYTF
few,TRBD2,TRBV20-1,TRBJ2-7,TGCAGTGCTAGACGGGACGCGGGACTATTTCCCTACGAGCAGTACTTC,CSARRDAGLFPYEQYF
.,TRBD1,TRBV6-5,TRBJ2-1,TGTGCCAGCAGAACCGGGACAGGGGCGCGGGGTGAGCAGTTCTTC,CASRTGTGARGEQFF
.,TRBD1,TRBV29-1,TRBJ1-2,TGCAGCGTTGAGGAGGGGGCGGCGGATCCCTATGGCTACACCTTC,CSVEEGAADPYGYTF
.,.,TRBV10-3,TRBJ2-2,TGTGCCATCAGTGGGCCCCGGGGCGGGGAGCTGTTTTTT,CAISGPRGGELFF
.,.,TRBV6-5,TRBJ2-1,TGTGCCAGCAGTTACTCGAACCTAGCCGGGTACAATGAGCAGTTCTTC,CASSYSNLAGYNEQFF
.,TRBD2,TRBV5-5,TRBJ2-1,TGTGCCAGCAGCCCCGGACTAGCGGGCCTTACTAGCTCCTACAATGAGCAGTTCTTC,CASSPGLAGLTSSYNEQFF
few,.,TRBV7-2,TRBJ2-2,TGTGCCAGCAGCTTAGCCTACGGGGAGCTGTTTTTT,CASSLAYGELFF
many,.,TRBV29-1,TRBJ2-3,TGCAGCGTTGACGGCTACCTGGGAGATACGCAGTATTTT,CSVDGYLGDTQYF
.,.,TRBV20-1,TRBJ2-1,TGCAGTGCTAGAATTGGGTTCAATGAGCAGTTCTTC,CSARIGFNEQFF
many,.,TRBV29-1,TRBJ2-7,TGCAGCGTTGAAGGTGGCGGATCCTACGAGCAGTACTTC,CSVEGGGSYEQYF
.,TRBD2,TRBV3-1,TRBJ2-3,TGTGCCAGCAGTAGAGGTAGCGGGGGGTTACGGGATACGCAGTATTTT,CASSRGSGGLRDTQYF
few,TRBD2,TRBV12-3/TRBV12-4,TRBJ2-2,TGTGCCAGCAGTCCCGGGACTAAGAGTGCGGGGGAGCTGTTTTTT,CASSPGTKSAGELFF
.,.,TRBV4-2,TRBJ2-7,TGTGCCAGCAGCCAAGATATAGTCGTGTCGTACGAGCAGTACTTC,CASSQDIVVSYEQYF
.,TRBD1,TRBV28,TRBJ1-1,TGTGCCAGCAACTCATTCGGGGACAGGACCACGAACACTGAAGCTTTCTTT,CASNSFGDRTTNTEAFF
.,.,TRBV5-1,TRBJ2-6,TGCGCCAGCGGGAGCTCTGGGGCCAACGTCCTGACTTTC,CASGSSGANVLTF
.,.,TRBV7-9,TRBJ2-7,TGTGCCAGCAGCTTCCGACCAATTCACGAGCGGGACGAGCAGTACTTC,CASSFRPIHERDEQYF
.,.,TRBV20-1,TRBJ2-1,TGCAGTGCGACGAGCCTCAATGAGCAGTTCTTC,CSATSLNEQFF
few,.,TRBV20-1,TRBJ1-1,TGCAGTGCTCTCGGGTACCCTGAAGCTTTCTTT,CSALGYPEAFF
many,.,TRBV20-1,TRBJ2-1,TGCAGTGCTAGAGTGCGCGGTAGCTCCTACAATGAGCAGTTCTTC,CSARVRGSSYNEQFF
.,.,TRBV7-2,TRBJ2-3,TGTGCCAGCAGCTTAGCGCTGGGTTACCGGTTCCGGACAGATACGCAGTATTTT,CASSLALGYRFRTDTQYF
.,.,TRBV21-1,TRBJ2-2,TGTGCCAGCAGCAAAGGACTAGCGGGAGGCACCGGGGAGCTGTTTTTT,CASSKGLAGGTGELFF
few,.,TRBV15,TRBJ2-3,TGTGCCACCAGCGGCCAACTACAGGGTCGAAGAACAGATACGCAGTATTTT,CATSGQLQGRRTDTQYF
many,.,TRBV29-1,TRBJ2-1,TGCAGCGTTGACGACTTGACAGGAAGCTCCTACAATGAGCAGTTCTTC,CSVDDLTGSSYNEQFF
few,TRBD1,TRBV3-1,TRBJ2-7,TGTGCCAGCACCCAGGGGACAGGGTTTTACGAGCAGTACTTC,CASTQGTGFYEQYF
few,TRBD1,TRBV25-1,TRBJ1-2,TGTGCCAGCAGTGAATATGGGGGGACAGTTGGGGCTAACTATGGCTACACCTTC,CASSEYGGTVGANYGYTF
few,.,TRBV27,TRBJ2-1,TGTGCCAGCAGTTATACTAGCAGCTCCTACAATGAGCAGTTCTTC,CASSYTSSSYNEQFF
.,.,TRBV2,TRBJ1-1,TGTGCCAGCCTCTTGATCCCGGAAGACGAAGCTTTCTTT,CASLLIPEDEAFF
.,TRBD2,TRBV14,TRBJ2-1,TGTGCCAGCAGCCAAATAGCGGGGATAGCCTACAATGAGCAGTTCTTC,CASSQIAGIAYNEQFF
.,.,TRBV24-1,TRBJ1-2,TGTGCCACCAGCCCTGTGACAGCTAGCTATGGCTACACCTTC,CATSPVTASYGYTF
.,.,TRBV28,TRBJ2-5,TGTGCCAGCACCCCGACGCAGGGGATTCAAGAGACCCAGTACTTC,CASTPTQGIQETQYF